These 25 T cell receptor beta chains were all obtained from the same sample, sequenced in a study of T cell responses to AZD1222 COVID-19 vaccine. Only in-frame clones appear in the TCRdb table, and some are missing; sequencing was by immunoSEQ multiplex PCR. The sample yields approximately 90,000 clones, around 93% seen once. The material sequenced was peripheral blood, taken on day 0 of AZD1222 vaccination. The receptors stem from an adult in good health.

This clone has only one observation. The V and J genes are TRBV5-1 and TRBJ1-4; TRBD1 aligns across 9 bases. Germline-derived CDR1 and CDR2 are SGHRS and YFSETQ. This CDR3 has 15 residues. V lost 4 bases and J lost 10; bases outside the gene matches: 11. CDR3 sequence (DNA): TGCGCCAGCAGCCCGCCGGGACAGGGATCGGTAAAACTGTTTTTT. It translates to CASSPPGQGSVKLFF.

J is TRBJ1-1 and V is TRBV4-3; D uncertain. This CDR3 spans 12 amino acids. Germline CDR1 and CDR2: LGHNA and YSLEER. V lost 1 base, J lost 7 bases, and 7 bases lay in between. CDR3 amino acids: CASSQGSGEAFF. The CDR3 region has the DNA TGCGCCAGCAGCCAAGGGTCGGGTGAAGCTTTCTTT.

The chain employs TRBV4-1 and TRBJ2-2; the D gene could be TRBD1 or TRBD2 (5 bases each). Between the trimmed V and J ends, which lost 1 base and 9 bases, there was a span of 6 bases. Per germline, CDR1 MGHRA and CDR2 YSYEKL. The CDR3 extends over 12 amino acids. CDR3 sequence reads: CASSQGDRELFF. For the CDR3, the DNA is TGCGCCAGCAGCCAAGGGGACCGGGAGCTGTTTTTT.

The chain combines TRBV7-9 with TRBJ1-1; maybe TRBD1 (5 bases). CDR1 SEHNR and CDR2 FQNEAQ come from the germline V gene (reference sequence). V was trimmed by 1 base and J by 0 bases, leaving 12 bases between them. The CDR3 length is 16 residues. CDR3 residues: CASSLDRTLVNTEAFF. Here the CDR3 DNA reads TGTGCCAGCAGCTTAGACAGGACACTAGTGAACACTGAAGCTTTCTTT.

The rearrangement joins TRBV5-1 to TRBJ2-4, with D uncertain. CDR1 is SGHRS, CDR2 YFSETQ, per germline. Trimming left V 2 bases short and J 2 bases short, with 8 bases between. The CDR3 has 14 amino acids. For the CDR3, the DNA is TGCGCCAGCAGCTTCGATTTAACCAAAAACATTCAGTACTTC. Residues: CASSFDLTKNIQYF.

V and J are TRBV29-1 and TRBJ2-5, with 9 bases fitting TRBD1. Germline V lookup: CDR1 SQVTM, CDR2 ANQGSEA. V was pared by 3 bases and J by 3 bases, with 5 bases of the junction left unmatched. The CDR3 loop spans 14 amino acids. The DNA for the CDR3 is TGCAGCGTTGATGATACAGGGGGCGAAGAGACCCAGTACTTC. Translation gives CSVDDTGGEETQYF.

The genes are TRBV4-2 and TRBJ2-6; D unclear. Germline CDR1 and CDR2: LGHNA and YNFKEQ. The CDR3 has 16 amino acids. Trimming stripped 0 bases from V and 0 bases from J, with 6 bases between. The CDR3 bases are TGTGCCAGCAGCCAAGATGGAAACTCTGGGGCCAACGTCCTGACTTTC. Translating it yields CASSQDGNSGANVLTF.

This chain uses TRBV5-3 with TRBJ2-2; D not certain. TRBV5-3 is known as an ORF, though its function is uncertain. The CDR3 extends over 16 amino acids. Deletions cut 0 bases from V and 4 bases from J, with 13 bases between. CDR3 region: CARSLAIPLGTGELFF. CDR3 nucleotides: TGTGCCAGAAGCTTGGCCATACCGCTAGGCACCGGGGAGCTGTTTTTT.

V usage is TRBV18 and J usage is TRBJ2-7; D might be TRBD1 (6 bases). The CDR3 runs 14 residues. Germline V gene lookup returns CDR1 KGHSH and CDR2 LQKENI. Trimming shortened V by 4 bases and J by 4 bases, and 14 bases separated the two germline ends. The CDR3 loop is CASSLRTDTYEQYF. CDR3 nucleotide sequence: TGTGCCAGCTCACTCCGGACAGATACATACGAGCAGTACTTC.

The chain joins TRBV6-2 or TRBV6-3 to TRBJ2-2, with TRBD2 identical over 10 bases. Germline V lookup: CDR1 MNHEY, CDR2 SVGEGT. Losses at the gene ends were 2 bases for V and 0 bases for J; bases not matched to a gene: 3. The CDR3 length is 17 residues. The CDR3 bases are TGTGCCAGCAGTTACCTAGCGGGAGAAGCGAACACCGGGGAGCTGTTTTTT. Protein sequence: CASSYLAGEANTGELFF.

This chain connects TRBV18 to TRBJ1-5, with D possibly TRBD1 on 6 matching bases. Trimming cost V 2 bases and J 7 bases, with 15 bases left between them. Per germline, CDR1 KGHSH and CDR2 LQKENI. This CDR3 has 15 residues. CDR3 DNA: TGTGCCAGCTCACCAACAGCGGCAGGGGACCAGCCCCAGCATTTT. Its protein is CASSPTAAGDQPQHF.

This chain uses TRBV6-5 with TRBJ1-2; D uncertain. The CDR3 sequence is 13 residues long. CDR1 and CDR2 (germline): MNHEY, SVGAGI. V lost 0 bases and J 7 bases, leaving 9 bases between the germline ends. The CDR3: CASSYSTSTGYTF. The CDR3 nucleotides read TGTGCCAGCAGTTACTCCACGTCTACTGGCTACACCTTC.

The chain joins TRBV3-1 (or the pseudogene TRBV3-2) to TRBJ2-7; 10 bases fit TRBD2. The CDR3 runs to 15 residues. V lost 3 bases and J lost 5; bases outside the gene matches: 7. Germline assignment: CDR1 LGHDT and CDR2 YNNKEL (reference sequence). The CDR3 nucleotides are TGTGCCAGCAGCCATAGTACTAGCGGGGTGAACGAGCAGTACTTC. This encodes CASSHSTSGVNEQYF.

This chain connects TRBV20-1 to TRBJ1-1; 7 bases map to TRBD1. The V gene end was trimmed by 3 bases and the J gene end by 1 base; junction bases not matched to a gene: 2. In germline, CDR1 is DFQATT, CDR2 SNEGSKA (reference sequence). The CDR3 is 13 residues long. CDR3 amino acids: CSASGTANTEAFF. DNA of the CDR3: TGCAGTGCTAGTGGGACAGCGAACACTGAAGCTTTCTTT.

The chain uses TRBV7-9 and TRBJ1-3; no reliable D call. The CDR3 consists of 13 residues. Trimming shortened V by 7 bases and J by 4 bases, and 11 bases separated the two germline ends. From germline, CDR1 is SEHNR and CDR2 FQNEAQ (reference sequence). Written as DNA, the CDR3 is TGTGCCAGCACCCCCCTGCGGGGAAACACCATATATTTT. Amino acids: CASTPLRGNTIYF.

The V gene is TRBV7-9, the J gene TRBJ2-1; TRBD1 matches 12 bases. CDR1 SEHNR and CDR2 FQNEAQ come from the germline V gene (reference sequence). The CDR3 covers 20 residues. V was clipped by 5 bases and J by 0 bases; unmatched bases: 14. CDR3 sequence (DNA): TGTGCCAGCAGCACGGGACAGGGGGCCTATTATGGCGGCTCCTACAATGAGCAGTTCTTC. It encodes CASSTGQGAYYGGSYNEQFF. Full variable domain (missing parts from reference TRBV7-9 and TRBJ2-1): DTGVSQNPRHKITKRGQNVTFRCDPISEHNRLYWYRQTLGQGPEFLTYFQNEAQLEKSRLLSDRFSAERPKGSFSTLEIQRTEQGDSAMYLCASSTGQGAYYGGSYNEQFFGPGTRLTVL.

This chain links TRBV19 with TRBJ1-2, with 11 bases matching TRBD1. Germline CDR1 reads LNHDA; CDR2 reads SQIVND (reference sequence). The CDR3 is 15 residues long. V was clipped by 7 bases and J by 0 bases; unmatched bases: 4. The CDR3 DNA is TGTGCCAGTAAGGACAGGGGGCTAGCTAACTATGGCTACACCTTC. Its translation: CASKDRGLANYGYTF. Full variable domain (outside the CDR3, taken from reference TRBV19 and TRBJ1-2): DGGITQSPKYLFRKEGQNVTLSCEQNLNHDAMYWYRQDPGQGLRLIYYSQIVNDFQKGDIAEGYSVSREKKESFPLTVTSAQKNPTAFYLCASKDRGLANYGYTFGSGTRLTVV.

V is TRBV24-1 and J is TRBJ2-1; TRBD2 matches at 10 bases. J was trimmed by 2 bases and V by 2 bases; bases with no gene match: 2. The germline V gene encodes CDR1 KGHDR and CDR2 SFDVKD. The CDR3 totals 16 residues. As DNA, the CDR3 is TGTGCCACCAGTGATTCCCTAGCGGGGGCCTACAATGAGCAGTTCTTC. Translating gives CATSDSLAGAYNEQFF.

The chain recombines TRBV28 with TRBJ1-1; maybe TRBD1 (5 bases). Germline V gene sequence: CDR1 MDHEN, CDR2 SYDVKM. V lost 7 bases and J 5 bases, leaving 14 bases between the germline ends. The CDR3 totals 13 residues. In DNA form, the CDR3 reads TGTGCCAGCATCTTGTGGGGGGGGACTGAAGCTTTCTTT. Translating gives CASILWGGTEAFF.

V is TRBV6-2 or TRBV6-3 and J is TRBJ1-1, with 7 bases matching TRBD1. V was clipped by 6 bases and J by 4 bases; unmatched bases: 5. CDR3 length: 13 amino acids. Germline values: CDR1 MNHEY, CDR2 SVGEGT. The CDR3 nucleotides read TGTGCCAGCAGCCCAGGGGGTACCACTGAAGCTTTCTTT. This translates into CASSPGGTTEAFF.

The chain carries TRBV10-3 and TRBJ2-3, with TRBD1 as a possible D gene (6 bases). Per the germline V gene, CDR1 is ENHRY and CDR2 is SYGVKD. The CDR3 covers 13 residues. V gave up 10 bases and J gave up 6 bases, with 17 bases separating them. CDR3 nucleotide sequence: TGTGCCAGATCGGCAGGGGCAGAGGATACGCAGTATTTT. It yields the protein CARSAGAEDTQYF.

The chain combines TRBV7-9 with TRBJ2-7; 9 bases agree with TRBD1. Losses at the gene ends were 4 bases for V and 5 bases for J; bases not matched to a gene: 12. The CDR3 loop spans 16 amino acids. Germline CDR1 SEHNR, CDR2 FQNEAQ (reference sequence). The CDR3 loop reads CASSSPIPGQGHEQYF. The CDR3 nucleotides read TGTGCCAGCAGCTCGCCCATTCCGGGACAGGGCCACGAGCAGTACTTC.

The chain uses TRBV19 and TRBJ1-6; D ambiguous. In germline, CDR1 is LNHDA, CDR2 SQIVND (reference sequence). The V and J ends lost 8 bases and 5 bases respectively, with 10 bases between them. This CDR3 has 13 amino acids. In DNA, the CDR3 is TGTGCCAGTGGGTGGGAGAATAATTCACCCCTCCACTTT. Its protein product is CASGWENNSPLHF. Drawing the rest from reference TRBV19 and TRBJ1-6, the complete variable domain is DGGITQSPKYLFRKEGQNVTLSCEQNLNHDAMYWYRQDPGQGLRLIYYSQIVNDFQKGDIAEGYSVSREKKESFPLTVTSAQKNPTAFYLCASGWENNSPLHFGNGTRLTVT.

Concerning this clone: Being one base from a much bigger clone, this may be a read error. In DNA, the CDR3 is TGTGCCAGCACCTCCCCGGGAAGGGCGGGCTATGGCTACACCTTC. This translates into CASTSPGRAGYGYTF. The chain recombines TRBV27 with TRBJ1-2; no reliable D call. Germline V CDR1 and CDR2: MNHEY, SMNVEV (reference sequence). The CDR3 spans 15 residues. V gave up 7 bases and J gave up 4 bases, with 19 bases separating them.

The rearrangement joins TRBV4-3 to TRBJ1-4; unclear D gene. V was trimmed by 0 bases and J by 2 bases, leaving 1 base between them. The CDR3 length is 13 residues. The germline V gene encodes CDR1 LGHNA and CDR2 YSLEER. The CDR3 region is CASSQDTNEKLFF. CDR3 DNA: TGCGCCAGCAGCCAAGATACTAATGAAAAACTGTTTTTT.